The present TCR beta chain was sequenced within a study of T cell responses to AZD1222 COVID-19 vaccine. Germline assignment: CDR1 MGHRA and CDR2 YSYEKL. With V trimmed by 5 bases and J by 6 bases, 5 bases remained unmatched. The CDR3 extends over 13 amino acids. Sequencing was performed with immunoSEQ multiplex PCR; in TCRdb, only in-frame clones are kept and a portion is missing. In the table there are more than 90,000 clones, 70% to 90% of which are singletons. The V gene is TRBV4-1, the J gene TRBJ2-3, with TRBD1 matching over 7 bases. The sequenced sample was peripheral blood, obtained 28 days after the second AZD1222 dose. This TCR derives from an adult who received the AZD1222 COVID-19 vaccine. CDR3 sequence reads: CASSTTGVDTQYF. The CDR3 nucleotides read TGCGCCAGCAGCACCACAGGGGTGGATACGCAGTATTTT.